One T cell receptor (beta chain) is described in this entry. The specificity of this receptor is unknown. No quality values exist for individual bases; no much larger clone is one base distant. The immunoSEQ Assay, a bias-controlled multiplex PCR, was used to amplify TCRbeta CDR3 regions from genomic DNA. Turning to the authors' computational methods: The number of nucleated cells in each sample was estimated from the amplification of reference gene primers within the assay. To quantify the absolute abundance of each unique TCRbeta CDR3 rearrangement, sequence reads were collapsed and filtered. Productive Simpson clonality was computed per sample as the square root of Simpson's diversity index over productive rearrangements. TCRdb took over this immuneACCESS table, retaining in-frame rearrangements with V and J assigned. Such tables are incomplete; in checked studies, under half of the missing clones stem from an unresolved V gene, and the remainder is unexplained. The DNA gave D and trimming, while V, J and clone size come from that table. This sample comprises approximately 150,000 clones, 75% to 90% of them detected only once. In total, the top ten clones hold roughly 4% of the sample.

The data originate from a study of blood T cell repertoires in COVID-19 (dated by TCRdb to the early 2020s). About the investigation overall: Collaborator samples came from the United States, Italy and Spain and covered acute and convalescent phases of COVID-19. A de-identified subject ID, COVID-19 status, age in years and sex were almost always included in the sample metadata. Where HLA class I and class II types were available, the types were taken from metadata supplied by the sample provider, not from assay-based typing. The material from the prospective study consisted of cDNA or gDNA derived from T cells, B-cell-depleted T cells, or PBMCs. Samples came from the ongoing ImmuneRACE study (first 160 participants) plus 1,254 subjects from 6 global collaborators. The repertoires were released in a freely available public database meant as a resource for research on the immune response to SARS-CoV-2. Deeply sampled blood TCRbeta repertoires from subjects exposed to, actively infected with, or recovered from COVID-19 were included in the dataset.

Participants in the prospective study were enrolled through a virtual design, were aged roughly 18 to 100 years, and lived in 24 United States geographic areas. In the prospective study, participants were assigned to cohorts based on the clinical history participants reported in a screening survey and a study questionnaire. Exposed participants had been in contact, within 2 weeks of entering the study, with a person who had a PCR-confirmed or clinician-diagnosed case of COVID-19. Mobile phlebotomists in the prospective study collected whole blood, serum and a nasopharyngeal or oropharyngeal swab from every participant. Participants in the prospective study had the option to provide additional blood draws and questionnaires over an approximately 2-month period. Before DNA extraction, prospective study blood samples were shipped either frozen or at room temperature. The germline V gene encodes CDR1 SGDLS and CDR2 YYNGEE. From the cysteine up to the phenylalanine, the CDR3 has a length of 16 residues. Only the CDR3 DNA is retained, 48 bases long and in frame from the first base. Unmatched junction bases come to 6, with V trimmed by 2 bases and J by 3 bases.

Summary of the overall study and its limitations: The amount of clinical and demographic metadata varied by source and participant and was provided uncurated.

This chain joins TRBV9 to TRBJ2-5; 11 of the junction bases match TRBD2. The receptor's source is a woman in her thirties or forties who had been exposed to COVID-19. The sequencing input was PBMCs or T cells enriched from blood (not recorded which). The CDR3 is CASSVSLAGGKETQYF. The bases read TGTGCCAGCAGCGTGTCGCTAGCGGGAGGAAAAGAGACCCAGTACTTC. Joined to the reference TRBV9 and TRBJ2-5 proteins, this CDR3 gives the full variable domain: DSGVTQTPKHLITATGQRVTLRCSPRSGDLSVYWYQQSLDQGLQFLIQYYNGEERAKGNILERFSAQQFPDLHSELNLSSLELGDSALYFCASSVSLAGGKETQYFGPGTRLLVL.